A selection of T cell receptor beta chains follows, all from one sample in a study of T cell responses to AZD1222 COVID-19 vaccine. Sequenced by immunoSEQ multiplex PCR; TCRdb stores in-frame clones only, minus some. The sample includes 150,000 to 200,000 clones, 75% to 90% of them seen just once. The starting material was peripheral blood, obtained on day 0 of AZD1222 vaccination. Source of these receptors: an adult in good health. The CDR3 runs from the conserved cysteine through the conserved F or W. D genes are given only for firm matches. Some rows mark clone size as missing; the rest say once, few, many or name a class of expanded clone.

DNA,CDR3,D,size,J,V
TGTGCCAGCAGTGAACTCCATTGGATTGGGGAGCAGTACTTC,CASSELHWIGEQYF,NA,few,TRBJ2-7,TRBV6-1
TGCGCCAGCAGCTTGGCGGGGGACCTGCAGAACACTGAAGCTTTCTTT,CASSLAGDLQNTEAFF,NA,NA,TRBJ1-1,TRBV5-1
TGCGCCAGCAGCGCCCACCTACAGAGATACGAGCAGTACTTC,CASSAHLQRYEQYF,NA,NA,TRBJ2-7,TRBV5-1
TGTGCCTGGAGGACAGTAGGGCAGCCCCAGCATTTT,CAWRTVGQPQHF,NA,NA,TRBJ1-5,TRBV30
TGTGCCAGCAGCTTAGTCTTCCTCACCGGGGAGCTGTTTTTT,CASSLVFLTGELFF,NA,NA,TRBJ2-2,TRBV7-2
TGTGCCAGCACCTTGGGGACTACTCGAACCGGGGAGCTGTTTTTT,CASTLGTTRTGELFF,TRBD2,NA,TRBJ2-2,TRBV6-5
TGTGCCAGCAGCCGTTCTCTGACAGGGGGCCGGGGCGAGCAGTACTTC,CASSRSLTGGRGEQYF,TRBD1,NA,TRBJ2-7,TRBV11-2
TGTGCCAGCAGTGAAGGTCGTCGGAACTATGGCTACACCTTC,CASSEGRRNYGYTF,NA,NA,TRBJ1-2,TRBV6-1
TGTGCCAGCAGCCCGACAGGGGAGGGCCCTTTATATGGCTACACCTTC,CASSPTGEGPLYGYTF,TRBD1,NA,TRBJ1-2,TRBV7-9
TGCGCCAGCAGCTTGCCTCTAGCGGGAGACACCGGGGAGCTGTTTTTT,CASSLPLAGDTGELFF,TRBD2,NA,TRBJ2-2,TRBV5-1
TGTGCCAGCAGCTATGTGACGGGCTTCAAATCCTACGAGCAGTACTTC,CASSYVTGFKSYEQYF,NA,NA,TRBJ2-7,TRBV7-8
TGTGCCAGCAGCCTTACGGGAGTCAAGAAGTACAATGAGCAGTTCTTC,CASSLTGVKKYNEQFF,NA,NA,TRBJ2-1,TRBV28
TGTGCCAGCAGCCAAGAACGGACTATCCAAGAGACCCAGTACTTC,CASSQERTIQETQYF,NA,NA,TRBJ2-5,TRBV4-2
TGTGCCAGCAGCTTCCTCGGGGTGCGGGGTCAGACTAACTATGGCTACACCTTC,CASSFLGVRGQTNYGYTF,NA,NA,TRBJ1-2,TRBV27
TGTGCCAGCAGCCTCCGTGGGAGCTCTTCTGGAAACACCATATATTTT,CASSLRGSSSGNTIYF,NA,NA,TRBJ1-3,TRBV5-4
TGTGCCAGCAGTGGGACTAACACCGGGGAGCTGTTTTTT,CASSGTNTGELFF,NA,NA,TRBJ2-2,TRBV6-4
TGCGCCAGCAGCTTGGTGGGGACTAGCGGGAGTTTGGCAGATACGCAGTATTTT,CASSLVGTSGSLADTQYF,TRBD2,NA,TRBJ2-3,TRBV5-1
TGCGCCAGCAGCCCGGGACCATTCTACGAGCAGTACTTC,CASSPGPFYEQYF,NA,NA,TRBJ2-7,TRBV4-1
TGTGCCTGTCCCGGGACAGGGGATTATTCACCCCTCCACTTT,CACPGTGDYSPLHF,TRBD1,few,TRBJ1-6,TRBV30
TGTGCCAGCAGCCCCGGCGGGACCTCCTACGAGCAGTACTTC,CASSPGGTSYEQYF,NA,NA,TRBJ2-7,TRBV11-2
TGCGCCAGCAGCTTGGCCCTAGCGGGAGCGACCGGGGAGCTGTTTTTT,CASSLALAGATGELFF,TRBD2,once,TRBJ2-2,TRBV5-1
TGTGCCAGCAGACCAGTCAATTTGGGCAATCAGCCCCAGCATTTT,CASRPVNLGNQPQHF,NA,once,TRBJ1-5,TRBV6-5
TGTGCCAGCAGCTTGGACAGGGCTTATGGCTACACCTTC,CASSLDRAYGYTF,NA,NA,TRBJ1-2,TRBV5-4
TGTGCCAGCAGTTCTCACAGTGGGAACTATGGCTACACCTTC,CASSSHSGNYGYTF,NA,NA,TRBJ1-2,TRBV27
TGTGCCAGCTCACCAAACCCACAGGGGGCAAATTCACCCCTCCACTTT,CASSPNPQGANSPLHF,TRBD1,NA,TRBJ1-6,TRBV18
TGTGCCAGTAGTTCCCCCCCCGGGACTAGCGGGAGATCCAGTGAGCAGTTCTTC,CASSSPPGTSGRSSEQFF,TRBD2,NA,TRBJ2-1,TRBV19